This entry describes one TCR beta chain. Its antigen is not known. This entry is derived from a study of CD4 T cells in relation to SARS-CoV-2 and coronaviruses. Profiled with immunoSEQ multiplex PCR; TCRdb holds only in-frame clones, not every one. This table holds 15,000 to 20,000 clones, about three quarters found once. The unexposed donors gave CD4+ T cells in about 2011-2019, prior to COVID-19. Isolation of CD4+ T cells took place after approximately eleven days in culture. Sequences were obtained from CD4+ T cells from PBMCs, cultured in vitro. The receptor was derived from a human donor in good health.

CDR3 amino acids: CASSPTPSSTDTQYF. Here the CDR3 DNA reads TGTGCCAGCAGCCCGACCCCCTCTAGCACAGATACGCAGTATTTT. V is TRBV11-2 and J is TRBJ2-3; no reliable D call. CDR1 is SGHAT, CDR2 FQNNGV, per germline. Trimming stripped 5 bases from V and 0 bases from J, with 12 bases between. The CDR3 is made up of 15 amino acids.